This T cell receptor beta chain is from a study of human thymus T cells. This clone was observed a handful of times. Method: immunoSEQ multiplex PCR; TCRdb's copy keeps in-frame clones and lacks some. Of 40,000 to 45,000 clones in the sample, approximately 95% were seen once. Trimming removed 5 bases from V and 7 bases from J; junction bases left unmatched: 10. The germline gives CDR1 MDHEN, CDR2 SYDVKM. The CDR3 is 15 residues long. This chain links TRBV28 with TRBJ1-5, with 8 bases identical to TRBD1. Sequencing was performed on blood. The receptor's source is a boy under two years old with a congenital heart defect but otherwise immunologically healthy. The CDR3 protein is CASSPTDRDGQPQHF. In DNA, the CDR3 is TGTGCCAGCAGTCCGACGGACAGGGACGGGCAGCCCCAGCATTTT.